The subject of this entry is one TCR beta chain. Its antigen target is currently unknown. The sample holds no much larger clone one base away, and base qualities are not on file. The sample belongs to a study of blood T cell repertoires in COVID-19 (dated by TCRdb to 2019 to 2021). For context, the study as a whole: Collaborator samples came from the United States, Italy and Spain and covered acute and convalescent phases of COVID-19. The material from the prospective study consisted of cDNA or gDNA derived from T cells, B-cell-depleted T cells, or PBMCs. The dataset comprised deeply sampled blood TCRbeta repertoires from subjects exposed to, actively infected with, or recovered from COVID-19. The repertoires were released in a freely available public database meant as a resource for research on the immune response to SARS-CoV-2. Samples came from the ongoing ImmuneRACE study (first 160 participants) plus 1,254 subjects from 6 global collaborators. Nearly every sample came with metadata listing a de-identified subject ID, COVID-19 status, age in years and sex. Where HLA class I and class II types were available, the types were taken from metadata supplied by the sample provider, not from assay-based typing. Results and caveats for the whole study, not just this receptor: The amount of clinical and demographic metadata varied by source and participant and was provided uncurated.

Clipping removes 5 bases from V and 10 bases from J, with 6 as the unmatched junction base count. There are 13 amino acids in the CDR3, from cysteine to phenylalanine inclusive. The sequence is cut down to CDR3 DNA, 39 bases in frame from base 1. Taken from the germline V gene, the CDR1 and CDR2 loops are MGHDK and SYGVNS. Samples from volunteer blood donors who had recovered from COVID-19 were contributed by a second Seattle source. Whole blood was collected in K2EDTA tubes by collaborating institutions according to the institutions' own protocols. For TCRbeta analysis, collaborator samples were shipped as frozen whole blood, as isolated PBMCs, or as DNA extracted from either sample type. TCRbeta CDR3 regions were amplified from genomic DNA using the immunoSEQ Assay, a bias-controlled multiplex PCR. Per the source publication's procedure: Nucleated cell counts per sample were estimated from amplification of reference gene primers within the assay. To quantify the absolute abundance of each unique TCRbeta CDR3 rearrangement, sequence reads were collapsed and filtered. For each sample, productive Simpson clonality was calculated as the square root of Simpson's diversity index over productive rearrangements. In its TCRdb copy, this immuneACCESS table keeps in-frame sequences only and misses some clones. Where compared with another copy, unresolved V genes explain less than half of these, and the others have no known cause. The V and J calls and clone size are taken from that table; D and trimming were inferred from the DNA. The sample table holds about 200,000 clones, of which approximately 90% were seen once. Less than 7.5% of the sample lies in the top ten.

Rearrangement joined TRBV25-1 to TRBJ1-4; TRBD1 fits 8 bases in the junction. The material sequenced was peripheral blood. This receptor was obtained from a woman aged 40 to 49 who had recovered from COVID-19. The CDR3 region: CASSQQGVGKLFF. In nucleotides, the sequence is TGTGCCAGCAGTCAACAGGGGGTTGGAAAACTGTTTTTT.